A few counts support the clone carrying this T cell receptor (beta chain). The antigen is unknown. This entry is derived from a study of response to subunit inactivated influenza vaccine. Study-wide findings and caveats: The authors suggested that every seasonal influenza vaccination recruits few new T cells.

TCRdb itself ran the RT-PCR reads through MiXCR, one entry per CDR3 protein. Among 450,000 to 600,000 distinct CDR3 sequences, approximately 16% were seen once, and the ten largest hold over 2.5%. Trimming cost V 6 bases and J 8 bases; bases outside gene matches: 13. This CDR3 is built from 14 residues. CDR1 and CDR2 from the germline V gene are SQVTM and ANQGSEA. Material: CD4+ T cells sorted from PBMCs, obtained about 23 months after vaccination. The sequence derives from a man aged 50-75 years who received an inactivated influenza vaccine. V and J are TRBV29-1 and TRBJ2-1, with 7 bases fitting TRBD2. The CDR3 sequence: CSVRRDYQVDEQFF. CDR3 DNA sequence: TGCAGCGTACGAAGGGACTACCAGGTCGATGAGCAGTTCTTC.